The clone carrying this T cell receptor (beta chain) has a handful of counts. The V gene lost 3 bases and the J gene lost 0 bases, with 6 bases spanning the gap. This CDR3 comprises 13 residues. CDR1 MNHNS and CDR2 SASEGT come from the germline V gene. From RNA, the CDR3 regions of TCR beta chains were amplified and sequenced. Second-round multiplex PCR came after a first-round RT-PCR that employed HTBI primers. MiXCR, run by TCRdb on the multiplex PCR reads, gives a single entry per CDR3 protein. The sample comprises around 590,000 distinct CDR3 sequences, 39% of which are singletons, and around 4.6% rests with the top ten. The record originates from a study of Graves' ophthalmopathy and Graves' hyperthyroidism.

Sample: peripheral blood or thyroid tissue (not recorded which). The chain uses TRBV6-1 and TRBJ2-7, with a weak D call TRBD2 (5 bases). This TCR was recovered from an adult man with Graves' hyperthyroidism. CDR3 residues: CASSDRGSYEQYF. CDR3 DNA: TGTGCCAGCAGTGACCGGGGCTCCTACGAGCAGTACTTC.